The 22 T cell receptor beta chains reported below all come from one sample, sequenced in a study of vaccination effects on CD4 cells after COVID-19. The data were produced by immunoSEQ multiplex PCR, yet TCRdb's version contains in-frame clones alone and is incomplete. The repertoire includes around 30,000 clones, over 70% of them detected once, and about 14% sits in the top ten. The ViraFEST assay expanded antigen-specific CD4+ T cells with viral peptide pools before sequencing. On day 10 of culture, CD4+ T cells were separated out. The participants, recipients of two vaccine doses, got either BNT162b2 or mRNA-1273. These receptors have no known antigen. The sequenced sample was CD4+ T cells from PBMCs cultured with HCoV-229E spike peptides, obtained after COVID-19 vaccination. These receptors were taken from a human donor who received a COVID-19 vaccine.

The V gene is TRBV7-2, the J gene TRBJ1-2; 10 nucleotides agree with TRBD1. V dropped 4 bases and J dropped 4; count of bases not matched to a gene: 3. The CDR3 runs to 14 residues. The germline CDR1 and CDR2 sequences are SGHTA and FQGNSA. The CDR3 DNA follows: TGTGCCAGCAGCTCGGGACAGGGGAGCTATGGCTACACCTTC. As protein: CASSSGQGSYGYTF.

This clone appeared a single time. The CDR3 here is CASSPRTGGTDTQYF. In nucleotides, the CDR3 is TGCGCCAGCAGCCCACGGACAGGGGGAACAGATACGCAGTATTTT. J is TRBJ2-3 and V is TRBV5-1, with 10 bases fitting TRBD1. CDR1 is SGHRS and CDR2 is YFSETQ in the germline V gene. The junction had 5 bases not matched to a gene; V was cut back by 4 bases and J by 3 bases. The CDR3 sequence is 15 residues long.

The J gene is TRBJ1-1, the V gene TRBV5-1, with a weak D call TRBD1 (6 bases). The germline gives CDR1 SGHRS, CDR2 YFSETQ. The V gene lost 7 bases and the J gene lost 1 base, with 14 bases spanning the gap. The CDR3 spans 14 residues. Written as DNA, the CDR3 is TGCGCCAGCCGCACCTCGGGACAGAACACTGAAGCTTTCTTT. Residues: CASRTSGQNTEAFF.

The chain employs TRBV7-9 and TRBJ1-1, with 9 bases lining up with TRBD1. The CDR3 is made up of 15 amino acids. The trim removed 6 bases at V and 5 bases at J, leaving 10 bases unmatched. Germline CDR1 and CDR2: SEHNR and FQNEAQ (reference sequence). CDR3 loop: CASSEQGAVWTEAFF. CDR3 coding DNA: TGTGCCAGCAGTGAACAGGGGGCAGTTTGGACTGAAGCTTTCTTT.

The chain recombines TRBV7-6 with TRBJ1-5; no definite D call. Trimming pared 5 bases from V and 3 bases from J, leaving 14 bases between. The CDR3 spans 15 residues. Per the germline V gene, CDR1 is SGHVS and CDR2 is FNYEAQ. CDR3 sequence: CASSPQSGLNQPQHF. The CDR3 DNA is TGTGCCAGCAGCCCCCAATCTGGCCTCAATCAGCCCCAGCATTTT.

This chain joins TRBV6-5 and TRBJ2-7, with D possibly TRBD2 on 5 matching bases. The CDR3 is 15 residues long. V was trimmed by 6 bases and J by 0 bases, leaving 15 bases between them. Germline V CDR1 and CDR2: MNHEY, SVGAGI. The CDR3 region is CASREVPNYSYEQYF. DNA for the CDR3: TGTGCCAGCAGGGAGGTCCCAAATTACTCCTACGAGCAGTACTTC.

V and J are TRBV19 and TRBJ1-1, with 10 bases aligning to TRBD1. The germline CDR1 and CDR2 sequences are LNHDA and SQIVND (reference sequence). CDR3 length: 14 amino acids. V lost 5 bases, J lost 7 bases, and 7 bases stayed unmatched. This CDR3 is CASSQGQGGIEAFF. CDR3 bases: TGTGCCAGTAGTCAAGGACAGGGGGGGATTGAAGCTTTCTTT.

V gene TRBV4-1 combines with J gene TRBJ2-5, with D possibly being TRBD2 (6 bases). The CDR3 has 18 residues. The germline gives CDR1 MGHRA, CDR2 YSYEKL. Trimming shortened V by 1 base and J by 2 bases, and 20 bases separated the two germline ends. As DNA, the CDR3 is TGCGCCAGCAGCCAAGTCCACCAAACAGATAGCGGACAAGAGACCCAGTACTTC. Translation gives CASSQVHQTDSGQETQYF.

This clone was seen a few times. This chain connects TRBV2 to TRBJ1-5; D is perhaps TRBD1 (5 bases). The CDR3 runs 15 residues. Germline lookup yields CDR1 SNHLY and CDR2 FYNNEI. V dropped 4 bases and J dropped 6 bases, with 16 bases sitting between them. The CDR3 bases are TGTGCCAGCAGTGCAAGTCTTGGGGGAAGTCAGCCCCAGCATTTT. This gives the protein CASSASLGGSQPQHF. Full variable domain (missing parts from reference TRBV2 and TRBJ1-5): EPEVTQTPSHQVTQMGQEVILRCVPISNHLYFYWYRQILGQKVEFLVSFYNNEISEKSEIFDDQFSVERPDGSNFTLKIRSTKLEDSAMYFCASSASLGGSQPQHFGDGTRLSIL.

CDR3 residues: CASSLAAGIKGTSGNPSTDTQYF. In DNA, the CDR3 is TGCGCCAGCAGCTTGGCCGCAGGGATTAAAGGGACTAGCGGGAACCCTAGCACAGATACGCAGTATTTT. The V call is TRBV5-1, the J call TRBJ2-3, with TRBD2 matching over 13 bases. The length of the CDR3 is 23 residues. V lost 0 bases and J lost 0; bases outside the gene matches: 19. The germline gives CDR1 SGHRS, CDR2 YFSETQ.

This clone occurred once. The V call is TRBV28, the J call TRBJ1-1; D not resolved. The CDR3 is 15 residues long. The V and J ends lost 7 bases and 1 base respectively, with 16 bases between them. Germline V gene data show CDR1 as MDHEN and CDR2 as SYDVKM. CDR3 coding DNA: TGTGCCAGCACCCCTCAGCTCCTGGGGAACACTGAAGCTTTCTTT. Its protein is CASTPQLLGNTEAFF.

This clone was seen just once. This CDR3 reads CASKLQGARDGYTF. DNA for the CDR3: TGTGCCAGCAAGCTACAGGGGGCGCGGGATGGCTACACCTTC. The V call is TRBV6-5, the J call TRBJ1-2; 9 bases map to TRBD1. Germline CDR1 is MNHEY and CDR2 is SVGAGI. The CDR3 is 14 residues long. After removal of 7 bases from V and 6 bases from J, the junction contained 9 bases not matched to a gene.

The chain uses TRBV7-9 and TRBJ1-2, with a possible D match to TRBD1 (5 bases). This CDR3 contains 14 residues. From germline, CDR1 is SEHNR and CDR2 FQNEAQ (reference sequence). V was trimmed by 1 base and J by 0 bases, leaving 6 bases between them. DNA of the CDR3: TGTGCCAGCAGCTTAGTGGGACCTAACTATGGCTACACCTTC. Translating it yields CASSLVGPNYGYTF.

In its sample, this clone was seen once. The chain has TRBV10-2 and TRBJ1-6; D is ambiguous. Germline V gives CDR1 WSHSY, CDR2 SAAADI. The ends were cut back, 5 bases at V and 6 bases at J, with 17 bases in the middle. CDR3 length equals 16 residues. For the CDR3, the DNA is TGCGCCAGCAGTAAAGGGCCCCTGGCGGGTAATTCACCCCTCCACTTT. Protein: CASSKGPLAGNSPLHF.

The rearrangement links TRBV5-1 to TRBJ2-7, with D possibly matching TRBD1 (5 bases). Germline values: CDR1 SGHRS, CDR2 YFSETQ. V was cut by 4 bases and J by 6 bases, with 14 bases left in between. The length of the CDR3 is 13 residues. The CDR3, as DNA: TGCGCCAGCAGCATACAAAGACAGAGCGAGCAGTACTTC. Its translation: CASSIQRQSEQYF.

This sequence joins TRBV6-5 and TRBJ1-6, with a possible D match to TRBD1 (6 bases). V was clipped by 2 bases and J by 8 bases, with 13 bases between them. The CDR3 runs to 15 residues. CDR1 MNHEY and CDR2 SVGAGI come from the germline V gene. The CDR3 region has the DNA TGTGCCAGCAGTTACGAGGGGGAGGAGGATTCACCCCTCCACTTT. This translates into CASSYEGEEDSPLHF.

The rearrangement joins TRBV3-1 (or the pseudogene TRBV3-2) to TRBJ1-1; tentative D call: TRBD1 (5 bases). Trimming cost V 6 bases and J 6 bases, with 14 bases left between them. The CDR3 is 13 residues long. Germline lookup yields CDR1 LGHDT and CDR2 YNNKEL (reference sequence). CDR3 sequence reads: CASSTLRQSEAFF. For the CDR3, the DNA is TGTGCCAGCAGTACCCTTCGACAGTCTGAAGCTTTCTTT.

The gene calls are TRBV6-5 and TRBJ2-2, with 8 bases aligning to TRBD2. The CDR3 contains 15 residues. With V trimmed by 6 bases and J by 8 bases, 11 bases remained unmatched. CDR1 MNHEY and CDR2 SVGAGI come from the germline V gene. This CDR3 is CASSAVRAGAGELFF. As DNA, the CDR3 is TGTGCCAGCAGCGCCGTTCGAGCGGGAGCGGGGGAGCTGTTTTTT.

The rearrangement uses TRBV7-9 and TRBJ1-2; D gene unclear. Trimming shortened V by 1 base and J by 3 bases, and 9 bases separated the two germline ends. Germline V CDR1 and CDR2: SEHNR, FQNEAQ (reference sequence). This CDR3 spans 14 amino acids. The CDR3 region is CASSLESSHYGYTF. As DNA, the CDR3 is TGTGCCAGCAGCTTAGAATCCAGCCACTATGGCTACACCTTC.

This clone was recorded only once. The CDR3, as DNA: TGTGCCAGTAGTATAACGATCGCCCTTATCCGGAACACTGAAGCTTTCTTT. Its translation: CASSITIALIRNTEAFF. The chain recombines TRBV19 with TRBJ1-1; no clear D. There are 17 residues in the CDR3. Trimming took off 2 bases at V and 1 base at J, with 17 bases between the two ends. Germline CDR1 reads LNHDA; CDR2 reads SQIVND (reference sequence).

The chain employs TRBV12-5 and TRBJ2-3, with D tentatively TRBD2 (6 bases). V was clipped by 6 bases and J by 5 bases, with 21 bases between them. CDR1 is LGHNT, CDR2 FRNRAP, per germline. The CDR3 totals 16 residues. This CDR3 is CASGSPPGLSEDTQYF. CDR3 nucleotide sequence: TGTGCTAGTGGGTCTCCCCCGGGACTCTCGGAAGATACGCAGTATTTT.

J is TRBJ2-7 and V is TRBV3-1 (or the pseudogene TRBV3-2); TRBD2 matches at 8 bases. The CDR3 totals 14 residues. The germline V gene has CDR1 LGHDT and CDR2 YNNKEL (reference sequence). V lost 8 bases and J lost 6; bases outside the gene matches: 12. For the CDR3, the DNA is TGTGCCAGCCAACCCAACCGCGGGAGGAGCGAGCAGTACTTC. The encoded protein is CASQPNRGRSEQYF.